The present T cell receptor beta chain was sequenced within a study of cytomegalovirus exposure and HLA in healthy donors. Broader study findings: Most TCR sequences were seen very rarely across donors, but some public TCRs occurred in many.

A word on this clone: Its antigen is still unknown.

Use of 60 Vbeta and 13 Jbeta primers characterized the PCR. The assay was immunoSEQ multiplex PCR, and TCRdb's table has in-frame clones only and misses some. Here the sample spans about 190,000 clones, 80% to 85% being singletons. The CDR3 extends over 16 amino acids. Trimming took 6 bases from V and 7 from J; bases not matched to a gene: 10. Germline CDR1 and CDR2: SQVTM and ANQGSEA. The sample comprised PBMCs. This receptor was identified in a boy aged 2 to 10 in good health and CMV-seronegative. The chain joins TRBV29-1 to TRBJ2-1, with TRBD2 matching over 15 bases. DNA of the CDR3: TGCAGCGTAGCTGGGACTAGCGGGAGGATTAATAATGAGCAGTTCTTC. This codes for CSVAGTSGRINNEQFF.